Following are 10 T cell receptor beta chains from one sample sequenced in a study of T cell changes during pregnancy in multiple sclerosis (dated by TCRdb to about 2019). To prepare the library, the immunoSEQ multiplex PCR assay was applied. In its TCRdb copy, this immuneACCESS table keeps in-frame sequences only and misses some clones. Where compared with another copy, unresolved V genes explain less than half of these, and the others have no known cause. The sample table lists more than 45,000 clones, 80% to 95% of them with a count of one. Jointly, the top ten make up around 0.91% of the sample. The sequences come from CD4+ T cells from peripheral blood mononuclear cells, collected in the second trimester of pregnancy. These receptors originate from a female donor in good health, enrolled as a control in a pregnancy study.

CDR3 nucleotides: TGCGCCAGCAGTTTCAATTATCTACCTCACAATGAGCAGTTCTTC. Translating gives CASSFNYLPHNEQFF. The chain links TRBV4-3 to TRBJ2-1; D is undetermined. The V gene's germline CDR1 is LGHNA and CDR2 YSLEER. The CDR3 is 15 amino acids. Trimming removed 6 bases from V and 5 bases from J, with 17 bases in between.

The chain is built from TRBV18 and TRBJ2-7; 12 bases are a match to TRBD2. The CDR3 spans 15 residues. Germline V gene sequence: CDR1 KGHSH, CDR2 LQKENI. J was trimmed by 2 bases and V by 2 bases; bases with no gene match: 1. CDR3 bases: TGTGCCAGCTCACCAAGGACTAGCGGGACCTACGAGCAGTACTTC. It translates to CASSPRTSGTYEQYF. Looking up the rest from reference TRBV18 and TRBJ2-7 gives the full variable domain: NAGVMQNPRHLVRRRGQEARLRCSPMKGHSHVYWYRQLPEEGLKFMVYLQKENIIDESGMPKERFSAEFPKEGPSILRIQQVVRGDSAAYFCASSPRTSGTYEQYFGPGTRLTVT.

CDR3: CASSLDGIQGGYGYTF. For the CDR3, the DNA is TGCGCCAGCAGCTTGGACGGGATACAGGGGGGCTATGGCTACACCTTC. This chain links TRBV5-1 with TRBJ1-2; 8 bases align to TRBD1. The CDR3 covers 16 residues. Trimming at V came to 0 bases and at J to 4 bases, leaving 8 bases not matched to a gene. Germline V gene sequence: CDR1 SGHRS, CDR2 YFSETQ.

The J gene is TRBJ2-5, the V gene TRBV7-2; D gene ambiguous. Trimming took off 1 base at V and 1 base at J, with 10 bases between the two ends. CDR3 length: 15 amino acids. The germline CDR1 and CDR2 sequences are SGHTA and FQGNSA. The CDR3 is CASSLVGTAQETQYF. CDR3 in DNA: TGTGCCAGCAGCTTAGTCGGTACAGCCCAAGAGACCCAGTACTTC.

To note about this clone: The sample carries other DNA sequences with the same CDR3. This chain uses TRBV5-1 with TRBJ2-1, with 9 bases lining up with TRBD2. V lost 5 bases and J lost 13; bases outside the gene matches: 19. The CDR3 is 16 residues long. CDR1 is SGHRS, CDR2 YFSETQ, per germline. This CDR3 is CASRGSAGGPQGEQFF. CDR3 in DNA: TGCGCCAGCAGGGGGTCCGCGGGAGGGCCACAAGGTGAACAGTTCTTC.

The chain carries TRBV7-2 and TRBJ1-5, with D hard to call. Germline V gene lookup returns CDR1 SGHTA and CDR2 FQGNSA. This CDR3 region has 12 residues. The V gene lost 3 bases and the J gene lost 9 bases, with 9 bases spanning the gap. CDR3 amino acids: CASSFPNTPQHF. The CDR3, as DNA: TGTGCCAGCAGCTTCCCTAATACGCCCCAGCATTTT.

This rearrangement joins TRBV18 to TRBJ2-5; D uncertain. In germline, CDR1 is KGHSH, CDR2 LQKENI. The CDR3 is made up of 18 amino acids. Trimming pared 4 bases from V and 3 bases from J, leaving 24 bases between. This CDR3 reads CASSQTPELRSPKETQYF. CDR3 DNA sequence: TGTGCCAGCTCACAGACTCCGGAGTTGAGGTCACCGAAAGAGACCCAGTACTTC.

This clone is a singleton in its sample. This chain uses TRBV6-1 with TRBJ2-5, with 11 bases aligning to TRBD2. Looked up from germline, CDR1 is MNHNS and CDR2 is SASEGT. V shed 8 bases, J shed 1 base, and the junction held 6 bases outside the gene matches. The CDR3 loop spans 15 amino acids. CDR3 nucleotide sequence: TGTGCCAGCCGACTAGCGGGAATCGTCCAAGAGACCCAGTACTTC. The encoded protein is CASRLAGIVQETQYF.

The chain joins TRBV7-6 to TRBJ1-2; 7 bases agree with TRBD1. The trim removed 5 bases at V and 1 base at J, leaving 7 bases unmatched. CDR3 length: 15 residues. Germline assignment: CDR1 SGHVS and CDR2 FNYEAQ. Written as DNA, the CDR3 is TGTGCCAGCAGCCCTGGGCCAGGGGGTAACTATGGCTACACCTTC. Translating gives CASSPGPGGNYGYTF. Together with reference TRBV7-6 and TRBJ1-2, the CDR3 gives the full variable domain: GAGVSQSPRYKVTKRGQDVALRCDPISGHVSLYWYRQALGQGPEFLTYFNYEAQQDKSGLPNDRFSAERPEGSISTLTIQRTEQRDSAMYRCASSPGPGGNYGYTFGSGTRLTVV.

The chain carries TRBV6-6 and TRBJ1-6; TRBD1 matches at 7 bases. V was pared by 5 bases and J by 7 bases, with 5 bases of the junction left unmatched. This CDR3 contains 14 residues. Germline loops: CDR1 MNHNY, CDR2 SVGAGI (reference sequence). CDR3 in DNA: TGTGCCAGCAGTCCCGGACAGGACAATTCACCCCTCCACTTT. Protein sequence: CASSPGQDNSPLHF.